This T cell receptor (beta chain) was profiled in a study of blood T cells in healthy people across ages. Isolated PBMCs totaled at least 7 million in each sample. Every sample gave at least 5 micrograms of total RNA when it was extracted. Overall study results and limits: Because donor CMV status was unknown, expanded clonotype changes were possibly confounded.

This clonotype turned up a few times. Its antigen remains unidentified. It was with a sample-barcoded 5' primer and a J-beta primer mix that a second PCR of about 6 to 12 cycles was run. Each cDNA molecule, via a template-switch adaptor with 12 random nucleotides, was tagged. TCRdb used MiXCR to reprocess the 5' RACE reads, holding one entry per CDR3 protein. The table shows around 1,900,000 distinct CDR3 sequences, with about 39% occurring only once. CDR3 length: 13 residues. The V gene lost 5 bases and the J gene lost 5 bases, with 11 bases spanning the gap. Germline CDR1 and CDR2: MDHEN and SYDVKM. Sequencing input: blood. The chain couples TRBV28 to TRBJ2-3; either TRBD1 or TRBD2 may fit D (5 bases each). This TCR came from a human donor in good health. CDR3 DNA sequence: TGTGCCAGCAGTGTCCCGGGGCTAGATACGCAGTATTTT. As protein: CASSVPGLDTQYF.